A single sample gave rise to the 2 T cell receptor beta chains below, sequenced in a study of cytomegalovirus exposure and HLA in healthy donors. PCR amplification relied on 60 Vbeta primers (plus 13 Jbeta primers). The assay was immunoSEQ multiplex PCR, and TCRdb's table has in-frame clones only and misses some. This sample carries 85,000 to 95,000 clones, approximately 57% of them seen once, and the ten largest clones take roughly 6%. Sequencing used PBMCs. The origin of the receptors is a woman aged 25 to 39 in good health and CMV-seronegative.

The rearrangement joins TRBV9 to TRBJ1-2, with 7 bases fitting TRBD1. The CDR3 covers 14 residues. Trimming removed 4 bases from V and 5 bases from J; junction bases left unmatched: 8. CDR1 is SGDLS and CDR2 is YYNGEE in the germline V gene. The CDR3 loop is CASSLEMGQYGYTF. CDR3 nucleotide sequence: TGTGCCAGCAGCTTAGAGATGGGACAGTATGGCTACACCTTC.

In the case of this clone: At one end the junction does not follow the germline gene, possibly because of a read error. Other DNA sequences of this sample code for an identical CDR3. Written as DNA, the CDR3 is TGTGCCAGCAGTGTGCAGGGGGTGAACACTGAGGCTTTCTTT. Protein: CASSVQGVNTEAFF. The chain recombines TRBV2 with TRBJ1-1; 7 bases map to TRBD1. CDR1 and CDR2 (germline): SNHLY, FYNNEI. The CDR3 is 14 amino acids.